This T cell receptor beta chain emerged from a study of T cell responses to AZD1222 COVID-19 vaccine. The CDR3 covers 16 residues. Trimming took 5 bases from V and 1 from J; bases not matched to a gene: 5. The germline CDR1 and CDR2 sequences are SGHVS and FNYEAQ. Repertoires were generated with immunoSEQ multiplex PCR, while TCRdb's copy carries only in-frame clones and drops some. Seen here are about 120,000 clones, 87% observed once, and the top ten hold around 9.4%. The gene calls are TRBV7-6 and TRBJ2-2, with 9 bases fitting TRBD2. The receptor was derived from an adult in good health. Sequencing was performed on peripheral blood, taken on day 0 of AZD1222 vaccination. The CDR3 spells CASSIAGGQNTGELFF. The DNA of the CDR3 is TGTGCCAGCAGCATCGCGGGGGGGCAGAACACCGGGGAGCTGTTTTTT.